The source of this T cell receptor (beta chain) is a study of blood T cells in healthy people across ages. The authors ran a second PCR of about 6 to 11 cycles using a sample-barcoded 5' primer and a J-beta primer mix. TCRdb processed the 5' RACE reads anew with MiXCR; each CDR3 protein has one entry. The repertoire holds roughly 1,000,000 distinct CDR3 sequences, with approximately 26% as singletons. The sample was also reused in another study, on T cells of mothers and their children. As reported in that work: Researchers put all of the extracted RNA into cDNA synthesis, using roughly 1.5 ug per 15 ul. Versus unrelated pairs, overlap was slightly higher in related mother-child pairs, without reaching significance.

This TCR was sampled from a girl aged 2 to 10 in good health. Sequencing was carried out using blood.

CDR3: CASSKAFAVEQYF. The CDR3 DNA sequence: TGTGCCAGCAGTAAAGCGTTCGCGGTCGAGCAGTACTTC. The chain employs TRBV27 and TRBJ2-7, with unresolved D. Between the trimmed V and J ends, which lost 5 bases and 6 bases, there was a span of 14 bases. Looked up from germline, CDR1 is MNHEY and CDR2 is SMNVEV (reference sequence). CDR3 size: 13 residues.